Below are 8 T cell receptor beta chains sequenced from a single sample in a study of T-cell memory formation after mild COVID-19. MiXCR was run by TCRdb on the 5' RACE reads, yielding one entry per CDR3 protein. The sample lists more than 35,000 distinct CDR3 sequences, nearly 9.5% seen once, with over 9.5% in the top ten. Material for sequencing was PBMCs or a T cell subset sorted from them (not recorded which). Every receptor here comes from an adult woman who had mild COVID-19 (a few samples of this study predate the infection). Cell type and time point are not known.

This clonotype was detected a few times. The V and J genes are TRBV5-1 and TRBJ2-1; 8 bases are shared with TRBD2. The CDR3 runs 15 residues. From germline, CDR1 is SGHRS and CDR2 YFSETQ. The V and J ends lost 3 bases and 5 bases, in that order; junction bases with no gene match: 7. CDR3 in amino acids: CASSSQAGGHNEQFF. The CDR3 bases are TGCGCCAGCAGCTCCCAGGCGGGGGGACACAATGAGCAGTTCTTC.

The genes are TRBV20-1 and TRBJ2-3; possibly TRBD1 or TRBD2 for D (6 bases each). Deletions cut 0 bases from V and 2 bases from J, with 21 bases between. CDR3 length: 18 amino acids. CDR1 and CDR2 (germline): DFQATT, SNEGSKA (reference sequence). The chain's CDR3 is CSARDLAGLNRVTDTQYF. The CDR3 region has the DNA TGCAGTGCTAGAGATTTGGCTGGACTAAACAGGGTCACAGATACGCAGTATTTT.

This clonotype has a count of ten or more. V usage is TRBV25-1 and J usage is TRBJ2-1; TRBD2 aligns across 7 bases. The CDR3 is 16 residues long. V lost 6 bases, J lost 0 bases, and 8 bases stayed unmatched. Per the germline V gene, CDR1 is MGHDK and CDR2 is SYGVNS. The CDR3 bases are TGTGCCAGCAGACCTGGGGGGGGGAGCTCCTACAATGAGCAGTTCTTC. This sequence encodes CASRPGGGSSYNEQFF.

The V gene is TRBV20-1, the J gene TRBJ2-3; D gene ambiguous. Trimming removed 3 bases at V and 0 bases at J, with 10 bases between. Germline V lookup: CDR1 DFQATT, CDR2 SNEGSKA (reference sequence). This CDR3 has 14 residues. The CDR3 is CSASHLLSTDTQYF. CDR3 in DNA: TGCAGTGCTAGCCATTTACTTAGCACAGATACGCAGTATTTT.

This clonotype was recorded at least ten times. The rearrangement links TRBV12-3 or TRBV12-4 to TRBJ2-5; D is possibly TRBD1 (6 bases). V was shortened by 5 bases and J by 4 bases, with 17 bases between the two germline ends. The CDR3 runs to 15 residues. CDR3 residues: CASSPPLGGRETQYF. The CDR3 DNA follows: TGTGCCAGCAGTCCGCCACTAGGGGGAAGAGAGACCCAGTACTTC.

This clonotype is deemed medium-sized. This chain connects TRBV18 to TRBJ2-3, with 8 bases lining up with TRBD2. With 2 bases clipped from V and 4 bases from J, the junction kept 11 bases outside the gene matches. CDR1 is KGHSH and CDR2 is LQKENI in the germline V gene. The CDR3 is made up of 17 amino acids. CDR3 DNA sequence: TGTGCCAGCTCACCAGCTCGAAGAGCGGGAGAATCAGATACGCAGTATTTT. Its protein is CASSPARRAGESDTQYF.

This clonotype was recorded many times. V is TRBV6-1 and J is TRBJ2-7; unclear D gene. CDR3 size: 13 residues. In germline, CDR1 is MNHNS, CDR2 SASEGT. V was clipped by 6 bases and J by 1 base, with 10 bases between them. CDR3 sequence (DNA): TGTGCCAGCAGGAGAGTACAATCCTACGAGCAGTACTTC. Amino acid sequence: CASRRVQSYEQYF.

This clonotype was seen more than once but under ten times. V usage is TRBV18 and J usage is TRBJ1-1; 7 bases are a match to TRBD1. V was pared by 8 bases and J by 1 base, with 4 bases of the junction left unmatched. This CDR3 region has 13 residues. Germline V gene data show CDR1 as KGHSH and CDR2 as LQKENI. The CDR3 spells CASQQGRNTEAFF. The CDR3 DNA sequence: TGTGCCAGCCAACAGGGGAGGAACACTGAAGCTTTCTTT.